One and the same sample provided the 6 T cell receptor beta chains below, sequenced in a study of hypomethylating agent response in myelodysplastic syndrome (dated by TCRdb to about 2021). The library was prepared using the immunoSEQ multiplex PCR assay. Sourced from immuneACCESS, this table was stored by TCRdb with only in-frame sequences that have V and J called. A share of the clones is absent; for the studies checked, an unresolved V gene accounts for under half, and the remainder has no known explanation. The sample records over 950 clones, roughly 81% of which are singletons. The ten top clones hold about 20% of the sample. The sequences come from bone marrow, collected before or after starting hypomethylating agent treatment for myelodysplastic syndrome (not recorded which). These receptor sequences come from a human donor with myelodysplastic syndrome.

The rearrangement uses TRBV2 and TRBJ1-1; 7 bases line up with TRBD1. Unmatched junction bases numbered 10, after V lost 5 bases and J lost 4 bases. Looked up from germline, CDR1 is SNHLY and CDR2 is FYNNEI. CDR3 length: 15 amino acids. The CDR3 nucleotides read TGTGCCAGCAGTCAACTCCCAGGGGGTAGCACTGAAGCTTTCTTT. This encodes CASSQLPGGSTEAFF. Filled out from reference TRBV2 and TRBJ1-1, the complete variable domain reads EPEVTQTPSHQVTQMGQEVILRCVPISNHLYFYWYRQILGQKVEFLVSFYNNEISEKSEIFDDQFSVERPDGSNFTLKIRSTKLEDSAMYFCASSQLPGGSTEAFFGQGTRLTVV.

The genes are TRBV6-5 and TRBJ2-2, with 11 bases lining up with TRBD2. V dropped 3 bases and J dropped 4; count of bases not matched to a gene: 1. Germline V gene data show CDR1 as MNHEY and CDR2 as SVGAGI. This CDR3 has 15 residues. The CDR3: CASSYSGGATGELFF. The CDR3 DNA sequence: TGTGCCAGCAGTTATAGCGGGGGGGCCACCGGGGAGCTGTTTTTT.

This chain joins TRBV2 and TRBJ1-3; a weak D match, TRBD1 (5 bases). The CDR3 contains 16 residues. V was clipped by 6 bases and J by 0 bases, with 15 bases between them. Looked up from germline, CDR1 is SNHLY and CDR2 is FYNNEI. CDR3 sequence reads: CASSQQQASSGNTIYF. CDR3 DNA: TGTGCCAGCAGCCAACAACAGGCCAGCTCTGGAAACACCATATATTTT.

This clone showed up just a few times. The rearrangement links TRBV5-5 to TRBJ2-7, with D tentatively TRBD2 (5 bases). Germline V gene data show CDR1 as SGHKS and CDR2 as YYEKEE (reference sequence). V shed 1 base and J shed 3 bases, with 5 bases lying between them. The CDR3 runs 12 residues. The DNA for the CDR3 is TGTGCCAGCAGCTTGAGCGGCTACGAGCAGTACTTC. It encodes CASSLSGYEQYF.

Concerning this clone: The same CDR3 arises from other DNA sequences in this sample as well. CDR3 loop: CASSPAGTGLTGELFF. The CDR3 region has the DNA TGTGCCAGCAGCCCCGCCGGGACAGGGTTGACCGGGGAGCTGTTTTTT. V gene TRBV9 combines with J gene TRBJ2-2; TRBD1 matches 9 bases. This CDR3 has 16 residues. Germline-derived CDR1 and CDR2 are SGDLS and YYNGEE. J lost 5 bases, V lost 4 bases, and 9 bases had no gene match.

The chain couples TRBV7-9 to TRBJ2-1; D remains ambiguous. The CDR3 is made up of 14 amino acids. The V gene's germline CDR1 is SEHNR and CDR2 FQNEAQ (reference sequence). The ends were cut back, 2 bases at V and 8 bases at J, with 13 bases in the middle. DNA for the CDR3: TGTGCCAGCAGCTTATTTACCGGGCTAGATGAGCAGTTCTTC. It codes for CASSLFTGLDEQFF.